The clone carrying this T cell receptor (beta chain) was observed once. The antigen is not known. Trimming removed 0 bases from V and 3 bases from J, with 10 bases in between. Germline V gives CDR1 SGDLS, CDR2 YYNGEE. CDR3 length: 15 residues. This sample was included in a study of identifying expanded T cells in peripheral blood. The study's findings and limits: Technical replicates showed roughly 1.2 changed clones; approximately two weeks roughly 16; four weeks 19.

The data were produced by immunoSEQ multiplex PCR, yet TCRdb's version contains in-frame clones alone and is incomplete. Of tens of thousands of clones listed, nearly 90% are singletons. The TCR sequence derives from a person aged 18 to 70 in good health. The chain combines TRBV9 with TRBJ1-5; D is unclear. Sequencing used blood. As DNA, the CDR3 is TGTGCCAGCAGCGTAGAAGGAGCTATCAATCAGCCCCAGCATTTT. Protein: CASSVEGAINQPQHF.